Each of the 29 T cell receptor beta chains below was sequenced from the same sample in a study of T-cell reconstitution after alpha-beta-depleted transplantation in children. Unique molecular identifiers were used to barcode this TCRbeta library. TCRdb re-derived calls from the PCR reads in MiXCR, one entry per CDR3 protein. The table has hundreds of thousands of distinct CDR3 sequences, roughly 8% seen once. Sequenced here: PBMCs, mostly from graft donor cells, sampled 180 days after TCRalphabeta/CD19-depleted stem cell transplant. These receptors all come from a male patient between 10 and 17 years old who had a stem cell transplant for acute lymphoblastic leukemia, so the T cells may come from the graft donor.

A word on this clonotype: Possible read error: a much larger clone is one base away. The gene calls are TRBV7-9 and TRBJ1-4, with a possible D match to TRBD1 (6 bases). CDR3 length: 13 residues. The V gene's germline CDR1 is SEHNR and CDR2 FQNEAQ (reference sequence). V lost 6 bases and J 7 bases, leaving 12 bases between the germline ends. CDR3 in amino acids: CASRGGVREKLFF. CDR3 coding DNA: TGTGCCAGCAGAGGGGGGGTGCGTGAAAAACTGTTTTTT.

This clonotype showed up just once. The chain uses TRBV28 and TRBJ2-7; the match to TRBD1 covers 10 bases. With V trimmed by 6 bases and J by 4 bases, 9 bases remained unmatched. Germline loops: CDR1 MDHEN, CDR2 SYDVKM. The length of the CDR3 is 15 residues. The CDR3 sequence: CASSGADRGEYEQYF. In DNA form, the CDR3 reads TGTGCCAGCAGCGGAGCGGACAGGGGGGAGTACGAGCAGTACTTC.

This clonotype was seen ten or more times. The V gene is TRBV3-1, the J gene TRBJ1-2, with a possible D match to TRBD1 (6 bases). The length of the CDR3 is 13 residues. Germline V lookup: CDR1 LGHDT, CDR2 YNNKEL (reference sequence). Deletions cut 4 bases from V and 4 bases from J, with 10 bases between. The CDR3: CASSRTVSYGYTF. CDR3 DNA sequence: TGTGCCAGCAGCCGGACAGTGAGCTATGGCTACACCTTC.

This clonotype was counted ten times or more. A read error may account for a junction end that differs from germline. V and J are TRBV7-7 and TRBJ2-3; the D gene is possibly TRBD1 (5 bases). The CDR3 covers 13 residues. Germline V gives CDR1 SSHAT, CDR2 FNYEAQ (reference sequence). CDR3 in amino acids: CASSSTETDTQYF. Written as DNA, the CDR3 is TGTGCTAGCAGCTCGACAGAAACAGATACGCAGTATTTT.

There are many counts of this clonotype. This chain uses TRBV6-1 with TRBJ2-3, with D tentatively TRBD2 (5 bases). Germline V CDR1 and CDR2: MNHNS, SASEGT. V gave up 6 bases and J gave up 2 bases, with 15 bases separating them. CDR3 size: 15 residues. The CDR3 DNA sequence: TGTGCCAGCAGCTCAATGAGGGCTAACACAGATACGCAGTATTTT. This codes for CASSSMRANTDTQYF.

This clonotype has a count of ten or more. CDR3 in DNA: TGTGCCAGCAGCCCCGGGTACAGGGCCAATCAGCCCCAGCATTTT. Protein sequence: CASSPGYRANQPQHF. The chain employs TRBV12-3 or TRBV12-4 and TRBJ1-5, with D possibly matching TRBD1 (6 bases). The length of the CDR3 is 15 residues. Trimming took off 6 bases at V and 3 bases at J, with 15 bases between the two ends.

In regard to this clonotype: A clone one base away is much larger, so this may be a read error. This chain connects TRBV7-6 to TRBJ1-3; 9 bases are shared with TRBD1. The germline gives CDR1 SGHVS, CDR2 FNYEAQ. The CDR3 is 18 residues long. The CDR3 loop is CASSLVSGQGLIGNTTYF. In DNA form, the CDR3 reads TGTGCCAGCAGCTTAGTGTCGGGACAGGGACTAATTGGAAACACCACATATTTT.

This clonotype was picked up many times. CDR3 residues: CASSQVDILTYNEQFF. In DNA form, the CDR3 reads TGCGCCAGCAGCCAAGTGGACATTTTGACCTACAATGAGCAGTTCTTC. The chain carries TRBV4-1 and TRBJ2-1, with D perhaps matching TRBD1 (5 bases). CDR1 MGHRA and CDR2 YSYEKL come from the germline V gene. The length of the CDR3 is 16 residues. V was clipped by 1 base and J by 2 bases, with 12 bases between them.

This clonotype was observed many times. The CDR3 DNA is TGTGCCAGCAGTTTAGCGAGGGGGGAGGGGGCGAAAGCCGGGGAGCTGTTTTTT. Translation: CASSLARGEGAKAGELFF. This chain connects TRBV12-3 or TRBV12-4 to TRBJ2-2; D may be TRBD1 or TRBD2 (7 bases each). The germline V and J ends were trimmed by 0 bases and 6 bases, with 20 bases remaining between them. The CDR3 runs to 18 residues.

There are many counts of this clonotype. The genes are TRBV20-1 and TRBJ1-1, with TRBD1 matching 11 bases. Germline V gives CDR1 DFQATT, CDR2 SNEGSKA (reference sequence). With V trimmed by 3 bases and J by 4 bases, 7 bases remained unmatched. CDR3 length: 15 residues. The CDR3 sequence: CSARALGQGGTEAFF. For the CDR3, the DNA is TGCAGTGCTAGGGCCCTGGGACAGGGGGGCACTGAAGCTTTCTTT.

This clonotype came up many times. The rearrangement links TRBV18 to TRBJ1-1; 7 bases are shared with TRBD1. V gave up 3 bases and J gave up 12 bases; unmatched junction bases: 10. CDR1 is KGHSH, CDR2 LQKENI, per germline. This CDR3 comprises 13 residues. CDR3 DNA sequence: TGTGCCAGCTCACCGGACAGGCCAATGATTACTTTCTTT. Translating gives CASSPDRPMITFF.

This clonotype was found once. A single base separates this from a much larger clone, so it may be a read error. The genes are TRBV5-8 and TRBJ1-3; D is unresolved. CDR1 SGHTS and CDR2 YDEGEE come from the germline V gene. The CDR3 runs to 15 residues. The V end was cut by 8 bases, the J end by 0 bases, with 15 bases between. For the CDR3, the DNA is TGTGCCAGGAGCCGTAGTAGAGTCTCTGGAAACACCATATATTTT. It translates to CARSRSRVSGNTIYF.

This clonotype was observed a few times. The chain is built from TRBV5-1 and TRBJ1-2; the D gene is possibly TRBD1 (6 bases). The CDR3 is 12 residues long. The germline V gene encodes CDR1 SGHRS and CDR2 YFSETQ. V was pared by 7 bases and J by 4 bases, with 11 bases between. The CDR3 DNA reads as TGCGCCAGCGGTAAGGACAGCTATGGCTACACCTTC. Translating it yields CASGKDSYGYTF.

The V call is TRBV7-9, the J call TRBJ2-2, with D hard to call. The CDR3 sequence is 12 residues long. Trimming stripped 4 bases from V and 6 bases from J, with 6 bases between. The V gene's germline CDR1 is SEHNR and CDR2 FQNEAQ (reference sequence). CDR3 sequence: CASSSQAGELFF. The CDR3 region has the DNA TGTGCCAGCAGCTCCCAGGCCGGGGAGCTGTTTTTT.

The table lists this clonotype with many counts. CDR3 sequence (DNA): TGTGCCAGCAGCTCAGGACTAGCAGGCCCAGAGACCCAGTACTTC. Its protein product is CASSSGLAGPETQYF. This rearrangement joins TRBV7-2 to TRBJ2-5; TRBD2 matches 8 bases. CDR1 and CDR2 (germline): SGHTA, FQGNSA. Trimming took 4 bases from V and 4 from J; bases not matched to a gene: 8. The CDR3 is made up of 15 amino acids.

Comment on this clonotype: A much larger clone lies a single base off, so this may be a read error. This sequence joins TRBV28 and TRBJ1-3; D ambiguous. The V and J ends lost 8 bases and 0 bases respectively, with 17 bases between them. There are 16 residues in the CDR3. Germline values: CDR1 MDHEN, CDR2 SYDVKM. CDR3 loop: CASLPAQINSGNTIYF. In DNA, the CDR3 is TGTGCCAGCCTCCCTGCTCAGATAAACTCTGGAAACACCATATATTTT. Based on the CDR3 plus reference TRBV28 and TRBJ1-3, the full variable domain is DVKVTQSSRYLVKRTGEKVFLECVQDMDHENMFWYRQDPGLGLRLIYFSYDVKMKEKGDIPEGYSVSREKKERFSLILESASTNQTSMYLCASLPAQINSGNTIYFGEGSWLTVV.

The sample holds many counts of this clonotype. The chain uses TRBV5-5 and TRBJ1-6, with a tentative D call TRBD1 (5 bases). The CDR3 sequence is 14 residues long. CDR1 is SGHKS, CDR2 YYEKEE, per germline (reference sequence). Trimming cost V 3 bases and J 6 bases, with 10 bases left between them. The CDR3 DNA reads TGTGCCAGCAGCTCTACCGGGGGTAATTCACCCCTCCACTTT. Protein product: CASSSTGGNSPLHF.

This clonotype was detected ten times or more. The chain recombines TRBV10-3 with TRBJ2-3; perhaps D is TRBD1 or TRBD2 (6 bases each). Per germline, CDR1 ENHRY and CDR2 SYGVKD. The V end was cut by 4 bases, the J end by 2 bases, with 13 bases between. This CDR3 spans 15 amino acids. The CDR3 sequence is CAISGGGRDTDTQYF. Here the CDR3 DNA reads TGTGCCATCAGTGGAGGGGGGCGCGACACAGATACGCAGTATTTT.

This clonotype was picked up many times. The rearrangement joins TRBV21-1 to TRBJ1-6. TRBV21-1 counts as a pseudogene. CDR3 length: 15 residues. The CDR3 sequence: CASSKGRVLDSPLHF. The CDR3 nucleotides are TGTGCCAGCAGCAAAGGACGGGTCCTGGATTCACCCCTCCACTTT.

This clonotype was found many times. The chain combines TRBV4-1 with TRBJ1-1; 8 positions agree with TRBD1. This CDR3 has 16 residues. CDR1 and CDR2 from the germline V gene are MGHRA and YSYEKL. V gave up 5 bases and J gave up 1 base; unmatched junction bases: 9. DNA of the CDR3: TGCGCCAGCAGCGTCGGACAGGGAATGCCGAACACTGAAGCTTTCTTT. Protein product: CASSVGQGMPNTEAFF.

This clonotype was found many times. This sequence joins TRBV11-2 and TRBJ1-2, with 8 positions matching TRBD1. The CDR3 sequence is 14 residues long. Germline V gene sequence: CDR1 SGHAT, CDR2 FQNNGV. V was clipped by 1 base and J by 5 bases; unmatched bases: 3. Here the CDR3 reads CASSLARTGYGYTF. CDR3 nucleotides: TGTGCCAGCAGCTTAGCCCGGACAGGGTATGGCTACACCTTC.

This clonotype was counted at least ten times. This chain connects TRBV7-9 to TRBJ2-1, with D possibly being TRBD2 (5 bases). V dropped 7 bases and J dropped 3 bases, with 16 bases sitting between them. Germline assignment: CDR1 SEHNR and CDR2 FQNEAQ (reference sequence). CDR3 length: 15 residues. CDR3 protein: CASTMEAGVYNEQFF. The CDR3 DNA reads as TGTGCCAGCACCATGGAGGCGGGTGTCTACAATGAGCAGTTCTTC.

The chain recombines TRBV6-2 or TRBV6-3 with TRBJ2-1; 9 bases align to TRBD1. The CDR3 has 17 residues. The germline CDR1 and CDR2 sequences are MNHEY and SVGEGT. V shed 5 bases, J shed 2 bases, and the junction held 10 bases outside the gene matches. CDR3 bases: TGTGCCAGCAGTCGATACCCCCGGGACAGGGCCTACAATGAGCAGTTCTTC. Its protein product is CASSRYPRDRAYNEQFF.

This clonotype was observed at least ten times. This CDR3 reads CASSPKDYRAYNEQFF. The CDR3 nucleotides read TGTGCCAGCAGCCCCAAGGACTACCGAGCCTACAATGAGCAGTTCTTC. This chain uses TRBV7-9 with TRBJ2-1; D may be TRBD2 (6 bases). There are 16 residues in the CDR3. Germline V gene data show CDR1 as SEHNR and CDR2 as FQNEAQ (reference sequence). V was shortened by 5 bases and J by 2 bases, with 16 bases between the two germline ends.

This clonotype came up many times. This sequence joins TRBV6-5 and TRBJ1-4; D is unclear. With 1 base removed from V and 2 bases from J, the gap between germline ends came to 11 bases. The CDR3 sequence is 16 residues long. CDR1 and CDR2 from the germline V gene are MNHEY and SVGAGI. CDR3 in DNA: TGTGCCAGCAGTTACTTCCAAGGGAGGACTAATGAAAAACTGTTTTTT. Translating gives CASSYFQGRTNEKLFF.

As concerns this clonotype: A much larger clone lies one base from this, so it may be a read error. V and J are TRBV5-1 and TRBJ2-1, with TRBD2 matching over 12 bases. Per germline, CDR1 SGHRS and CDR2 YFSETQ. After removal of 5 bases from V and 7 bases from J, the junction contained 4 bases not matched to a gene. The CDR3 is made up of 14 amino acids. The CDR3 loop is CASRFGLAGNEQFF. CDR3 DNA sequence: TGCGCCAGCAGGTTTGGACTAGCGGGGAATGAGCAGTTCTTC.

This clonotype was counted many times. CDR3 loop: CASRYPVGETQYF. CDR3 nucleotides: TGTGCCAGCAGATACCCTGTCGGGGAGACCCAGTACTTC. The chain has TRBV6-5 and TRBJ2-5; D is ambiguous. CDR3 length: 13 amino acids. Looked up from germline, CDR1 is MNHEY and CDR2 is SVGAGI. V lost 6 bases to trimming and J lost 5 bases, with 13 bases between them.

The table lists this clonotype with many counts. The chain couples TRBV10-2 to TRBJ2-1, with TRBD2 matching over 10 bases. Unmatched junction bases numbered 10, after V lost 8 bases and J lost 6 bases. The CDR3 loop spans 15 amino acids. Germline CDR1 and CDR2: WSHSY and SAAADI. CDR3 bases: TGCGCCAGCTGGACCCTAGCGGGAGTCTCCAATGAGCAGTTCTTC. Protein sequence: CASWTLAGVSNEQFF.

This clonotype was detected ten times or more. The chain uses TRBV20-1 and TRBJ2-5; 7 bases agree with TRBD2. The CDR3 totals 16 residues. V gave up 0 bases and J gave up 2 bases; unmatched junction bases: 9. Germline V gene data show CDR1 as DFQATT and CDR2 as SNEGSKA (reference sequence). The CDR3 reads CSAREEGSSGQETQYF. The CDR3, as DNA: TGCAGTGCTAGAGAGGAGGGGTCTAGCGGACAAGAGACCCAGTACTTC.